This T cell receptor (beta chain) was sequenced during a study of T cells in Graves' hyperthyroidism and ophthalmopathy. Study information: The blood sample was taken at first diagnosis, before treatment began.

This clonotype occurred many times. Its antigen remains unidentified. Those patients with uncontrolled infection, other autoimmune disease, pregnancy or lactation were excluded. CDR3 length: 11 residues. Germline values: CDR1 DFQATT, CDR2 SNEGSKA (reference sequence). V was clipped by 5 bases and J by 7 bases, with 9 bases between them. Study results and limitations: In the blood, most expanded thyroid clonotypes above 0.001 appeared as well.

Amplified TCR beta CDR3 regions derived from RNA transcripts. With the HTBI primer set, the TCR CDR3 went through a first round of RT-PCR. One entry per CDR3 protein results from TCRdb running MiXCR on the multiplex PCR reads. Of hundreds of thousands of distinct CDR3 sequences in the sample, approximately 15% were seen once. The chain is built from TRBV20-1 and TRBJ2-1; D perhaps matches TRBD2 (5 bases). The sample taken for sequencing was blood. This receptor was taken from a woman between 18 and 29 years old with Graves' hyperthyroidism. This CDR3 reads CSAFTRNEQFF. As DNA, the CDR3 is TGCAGTGCTTTCACTAGAAATGAGCAGTTCTTC.